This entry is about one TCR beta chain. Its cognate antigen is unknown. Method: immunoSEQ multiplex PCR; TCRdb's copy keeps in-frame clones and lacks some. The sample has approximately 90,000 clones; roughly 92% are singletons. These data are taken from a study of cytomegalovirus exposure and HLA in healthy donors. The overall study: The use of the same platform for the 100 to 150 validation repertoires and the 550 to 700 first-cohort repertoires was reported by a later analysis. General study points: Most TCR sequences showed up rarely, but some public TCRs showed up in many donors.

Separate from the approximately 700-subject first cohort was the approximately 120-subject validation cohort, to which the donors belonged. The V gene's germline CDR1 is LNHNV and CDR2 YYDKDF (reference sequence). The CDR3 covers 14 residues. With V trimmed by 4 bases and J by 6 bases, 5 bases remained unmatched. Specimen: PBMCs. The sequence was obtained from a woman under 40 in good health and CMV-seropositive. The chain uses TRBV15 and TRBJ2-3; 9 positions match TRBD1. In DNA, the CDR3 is TGTGCCACCAGCATGGGACAGGGTATCGATACGCAGTATTTT. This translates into CATSMGQGIDTQYF.